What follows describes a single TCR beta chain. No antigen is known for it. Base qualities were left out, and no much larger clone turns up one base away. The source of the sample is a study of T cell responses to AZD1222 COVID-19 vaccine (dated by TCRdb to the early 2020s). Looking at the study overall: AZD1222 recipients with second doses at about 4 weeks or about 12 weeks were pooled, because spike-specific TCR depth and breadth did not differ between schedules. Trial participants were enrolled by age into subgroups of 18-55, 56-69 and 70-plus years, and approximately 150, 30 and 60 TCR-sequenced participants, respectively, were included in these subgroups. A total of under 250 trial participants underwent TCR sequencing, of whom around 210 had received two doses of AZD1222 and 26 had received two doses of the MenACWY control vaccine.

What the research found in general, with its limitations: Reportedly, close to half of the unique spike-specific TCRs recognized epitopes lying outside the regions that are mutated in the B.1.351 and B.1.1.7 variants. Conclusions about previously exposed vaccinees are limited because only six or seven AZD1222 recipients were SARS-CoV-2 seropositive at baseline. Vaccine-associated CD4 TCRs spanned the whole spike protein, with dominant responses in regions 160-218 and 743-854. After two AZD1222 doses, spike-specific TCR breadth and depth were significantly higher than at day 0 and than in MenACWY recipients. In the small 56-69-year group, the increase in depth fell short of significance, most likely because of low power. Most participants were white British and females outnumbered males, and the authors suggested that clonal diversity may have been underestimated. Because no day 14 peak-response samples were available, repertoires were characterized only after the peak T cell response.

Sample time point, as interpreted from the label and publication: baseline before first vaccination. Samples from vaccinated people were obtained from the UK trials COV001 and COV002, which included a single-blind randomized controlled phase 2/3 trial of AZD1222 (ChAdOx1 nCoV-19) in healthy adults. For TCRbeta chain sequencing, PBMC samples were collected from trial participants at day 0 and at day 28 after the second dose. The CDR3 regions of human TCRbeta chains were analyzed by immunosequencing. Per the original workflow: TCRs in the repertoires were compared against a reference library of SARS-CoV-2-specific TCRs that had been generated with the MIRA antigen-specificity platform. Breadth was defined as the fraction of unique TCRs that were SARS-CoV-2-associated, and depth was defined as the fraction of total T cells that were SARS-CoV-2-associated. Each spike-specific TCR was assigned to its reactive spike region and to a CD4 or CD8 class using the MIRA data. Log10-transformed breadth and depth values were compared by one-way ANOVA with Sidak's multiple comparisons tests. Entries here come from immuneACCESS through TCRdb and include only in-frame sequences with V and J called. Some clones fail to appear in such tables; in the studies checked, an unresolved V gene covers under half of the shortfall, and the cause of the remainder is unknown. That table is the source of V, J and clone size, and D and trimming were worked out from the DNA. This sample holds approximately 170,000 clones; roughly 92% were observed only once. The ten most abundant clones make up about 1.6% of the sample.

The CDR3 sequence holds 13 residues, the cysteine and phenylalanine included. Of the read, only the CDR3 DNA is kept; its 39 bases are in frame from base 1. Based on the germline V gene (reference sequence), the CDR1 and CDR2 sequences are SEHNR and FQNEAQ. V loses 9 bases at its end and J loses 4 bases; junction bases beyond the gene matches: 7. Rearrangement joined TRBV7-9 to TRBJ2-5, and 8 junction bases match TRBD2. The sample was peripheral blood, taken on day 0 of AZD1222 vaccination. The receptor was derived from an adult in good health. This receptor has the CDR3 CASAWGLVETQYF. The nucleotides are TGTGCCAGTGCATGGGGACTAGTAGAGACCCAGTACTTC. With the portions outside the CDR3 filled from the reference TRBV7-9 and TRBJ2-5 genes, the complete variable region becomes DTGVSQNPRHKITKRGQNVTFRCDPISEHNRLYWYRQTLGQGPEFLTYFQNEAQLEKSRLLSDRFSAERPKGSFSTLEIQRTEQGDSAMYLCASAWGLVETQYFGPGTRLLVL.